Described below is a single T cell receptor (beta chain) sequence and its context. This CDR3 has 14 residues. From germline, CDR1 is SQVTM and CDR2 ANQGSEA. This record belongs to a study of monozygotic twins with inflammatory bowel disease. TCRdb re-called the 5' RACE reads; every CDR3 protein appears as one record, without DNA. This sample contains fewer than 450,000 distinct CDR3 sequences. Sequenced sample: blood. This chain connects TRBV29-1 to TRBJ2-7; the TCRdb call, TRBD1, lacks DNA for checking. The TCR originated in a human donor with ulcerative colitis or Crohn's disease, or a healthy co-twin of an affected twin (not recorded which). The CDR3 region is CSVWGGAGVDEQYF.